Below are 12 T cell receptor beta chains sequenced from a single sample in a study of blood T cells in healthy people across ages. Primed by a sample-barcoded 5' primer and a J-beta primer mix, a second PCR proceeded for 7 to 11 cycles. TCRdb reanalysed the 5' RACE reads using MiXCR and keeps one entry per CDR3 protein. This table holds around 780,000 distinct CDR3 sequences, about 56% found once. Material: blood. Receptor source: a man aged 35 to 55 in good health.

The V gene is TRBV7-9, the J gene TRBJ2-1; the D is unclear. The germline V gene has CDR1 SEHNR and CDR2 FQNEAQ (reference sequence). This CDR3 is 14 amino acids long. Trimming took off 2 bases at V and 10 bases at J, with 15 bases between the two ends. CDR3 coding DNA: TGTGCCAGCAGCTTAAATTCGGCCTCCTACGAGCAGTTCTTC. Translating it yields CASSLNSASYEQFF.

The rearrangement links TRBV6-4 to TRBJ2-7; 8 nucleotides agree with TRBD2. J lost 7 bases, V lost 4 bases, and 9 bases had no gene match. CDR1 is MRHNA, CDR2 SNTAGT, per germline. The CDR3 sequence is 14 residues long. The CDR3 DNA reads as TGTGCCAGCAGTGTCGGTAGCGGGAACGATGAGCAGTACTTC. Translating it yields CASSVGSGNDEQYF.

V usage is TRBV28 and J usage is TRBJ1-2; no clear D gene. This CDR3 spans 14 amino acids. Germline assignment: CDR1 MDHEN and CDR2 SYDVKM. The V and J ends lost 2 bases and 4 bases respectively, with 11 bases between them. The CDR3 DNA reads as TGTGCCAGCAGTTTAGAGGACTCAATCTATGGCTACACCTTC. It encodes CASSLEDSIYGYTF.

This sequence joins TRBV6-5 and TRBJ1-2; D gene uncertain. The CDR3 length is 16 residues. CDR1 is MNHEY, CDR2 SVGAGI, per germline. Trimming removed 0 bases from V and 3 bases from J, with 14 bases in between. The CDR3 loop is CASSYSIGQADYGYTF. CDR3 sequence (DNA): TGTGCCAGCAGTTACTCGATCGGTCAGGCGGACTATGGCTACACCTTC.

The V call is TRBV27, the J call TRBJ2-5, with 11 bases matching TRBD2. The J call could be wrong; TRBJ2-7 is a better fit for the DNA end. This CDR3 is 16 amino acids long. Germline V gene sequence: CDR1 MNHEY, CDR2 SMNVEV (reference sequence). The CDR3 spells CASSFSSTSGNYEQYF. CDR3 in DNA: TGTGCCAGCAGTTTCTCCTCGACTAGCGGGAACTACGAGCAGTACTTC.

V gene TRBV28 combines with J gene TRBJ2-1, with 8 positions matching TRBD1. The ends lost 6 bases at V and 10 bases at J; junction bases unmatched: 8. The germline CDR1 and CDR2 sequences are MDHEN and SYDVKM. CDR3 size: 13 residues. The CDR3 region is CASRQFGQGEQFF. DNA of the CDR3: TGTGCCAGCAGACAGTTTGGACAGGGCGAGCAGTTCTTC. The full variable domain, with the rest looked up from reference TRBV28 and TRBJ2-1, is DVKVTQSSRYLVKRTGEKVFLECVQDMDHENMFWYRQDPGLGLRLIYFSYDVKMKEKGDIPEGYSVSREKKERFSLILESASTNQTSMYLCASRQFGQGEQFFGPGTRLTVL.

The V gene is TRBV6-5, the J gene TRBJ2-4, with 10 bases lining up with TRBD1. The J segment lost 7 bases and the V segment lost 5 bases, leaving 8 bases of the junction unmatched. CDR3 size: 15 residues. Germline V CDR1 and CDR2: MNHEY, SVGAGI. The CDR3 loop reads CASSENPGQGNIQYF. The CDR3 DNA is TGTGCCAGCAGTGAGAATCCGGGACAGGGGAACATTCAGTACTTC.

In its sample, this clonotype was seen a few times. The J gene is TRBJ2-1, the V gene TRBV4-2; 14 nucleotides match TRBD2. The CDR3 contains 15 residues. Per the germline V gene, CDR1 is LGHNA and CDR2 is YNFKEQ. V trimming: 4 bases; J trimming: 8 bases; junction bases outside the gene matches: 4. The CDR3 loop is CASSLRLAGGDEQFF. In nucleotides, the CDR3 is TGTGCCAGCAGCCTTAGACTAGCGGGGGGGGATGAGCAGTTCTTC.

The chain links TRBV20-1 to TRBJ1-2; D is uncertain. The V gene's germline CDR1 is DFQATT and CDR2 SNEGSKA (reference sequence). This CDR3 has 10 amino acids. CDR3 amino acids: CQPKGNGYTF. DNA of the CDR3: TGCCAACCAAAGGGTAACGGCTACACCTTC.

The rearrangement links TRBV7-9 to TRBJ2-4; 7 nucleotides match TRBD2. The V and J ends lost 0 bases and 3 bases, in that order; junction bases with no gene match: 5. Germline CDR1 and CDR2: SEHNR and FQNEAQ (reference sequence). This CDR3 is 16 amino acids long. CDR3 bases: TGTGCCAGCAGCTTAGCTGGGGGGGATGACAAAAACATTCAGTACTTC. Amino acid sequence: CASSLAGGDDKNIQYF. The entire variable domain, with the rest obtained from reference TRBV7-9 and TRBJ2-4, is as follows: DTGVSQNPRHKITKRGQNVTFRCDPISEHNRLYWYRQTLGQGPEFLTYFQNEAQLEKSRLLSDRFSAERPKGSFSTLEIQRTEQGDSAMYLCASSLAGGDDKNIQYFGAGTRLSVL.

V is TRBV7-6 and J is TRBJ2-1, with D unclear. Trimming removed 5 bases at V and 4 bases at J, with 9 bases between. Germline CDR1 is SGHVS and CDR2 is FNYEAQ. CDR3 length: 13 residues. CDR3 region: CASSQDEYNEQFF. Written as DNA, the CDR3 is TGTGCCAGCAGCCAGGACGAATACAATGAGCAGTTCTTC.

The sample holds a few counts of this clonotype. The chain joins TRBV5-1 to TRBJ2-1; 7 bases line up with TRBD2. The germline V gene has CDR1 SGHRS and CDR2 YFSETQ. After removal of 2 bases from V and 3 bases from J, the junction contained 8 bases not matched to a gene. This CDR3 contains 16 residues. The CDR3 DNA follows: TGCGCCAGCAGCTTTTATAACCTAGCGGACTACAATGAGCAGTTCTTC. Its protein product is CASSFYNLADYNEQFF.